This is a list of T cell receptor beta chains from one sample in a study of T cells in localized non-small cell lung cancer. The method was immunoSEQ multiplex PCR; TCRdb's version includes in-frame clones alone and lacks a portion of them. The sample lists more than 45,000 clones, 70% to 90% seen once, with 15% to 20% in the top ten. Sequenced material: peripheral blood, taken before any cancer treatment. These receptors came from a male donor older than 55 with stage III squamous cell lung carcinoma. Each CDR3 is given with its conserved first and last residue. A D gene is named only where the DNA matches it firmly. The size of a clone is reported for some rows only, either as once, few or many, or as a class for expanded clones.

clone size: NA; J gene: TRBJ1-6; D gene: TRBD1; V gene: TRBV10-3; CDR3 DNA: TGTGCCATCAGTTTAGCAGGGGGCGAAGGTTCACCCCTCCACTTT; CDR3 protein: CAISLAGGEGSPLHF
clone size: NA; J gene: TRBJ2-1; D gene: TRBD1; V gene: TRBV7-9; CDR3 DNA: TGTGCCAGCAGCTACACAGGGGTTCAGGGGTATGAGCAGTTCTTC; CDR3 protein: CASSYTGVQGYEQFF
clone size: NA; J gene: TRBJ1-5; D gene: NA; V gene: TRBV7-9; CDR3 DNA: TGTGCCAGCAGCTCTGGGGGCGTTCAGCCCCAGCATTTT; CDR3 protein: CASSSGGVQPQHF
clone size: NA; J gene: TRBJ2-7; D gene: TRBD1; V gene: TRBV5-5; CDR3 DNA: TGTGCCAGCAGCTTAACAGGGGGCGAGCAGTACTTC; CDR3 protein: CASSLTGGEQYF
clone size: NA; J gene: TRBJ2-7; D gene: NA; V gene: TRBV6-6; CDR3 DNA: TGTGCCAGCAGTCACGGACTGTTCTACGAGCAGTACTTC; CDR3 protein: CASSHGLFYEQYF
clone size: NA; J gene: TRBJ2-7; D gene: NA; V gene: TRBV7-9; CDR3 DNA: TGTGCCAGCAGCTTAGTCGGCGAGCAGTACTTC; CDR3 protein: CASSLVGEQYF
clone size: NA; J gene: TRBJ1-5; D gene: NA; V gene: TRBV7-2; CDR3 DNA: TGTGCCAGCAGCTTAGGTATTCAGGGGCGGAATCAGCCCCAGCATTTT; CDR3 protein: CASSLGIQGRNQPQHF
clone size: NA; J gene: TRBJ2-7; D gene: NA; V gene: TRBV6-5; CDR3 DNA: TGTGCCAGCAGTTCCCGGACTAACTCCTACGAGCAGTACTTC; CDR3 protein: CASSSRTNSYEQYF
clone size: NA; J gene: TRBJ2-2; D gene: NA; V gene: TRBV27; CDR3 DNA: TGTGCCAGCAGCTCGTATCGGGGGAACACCGGGGAGCTGTTTTTT; CDR3 protein: CASSSYRGNTGELFF
clone size: once; J gene: TRBJ2-3; D gene: TRBD1; V gene: TRBV7-8; CDR3 DNA: TGTGCCAGCAGCCGGGACAGGCCAAGGGATACGCAGTATTTT; CDR3 protein: CASSRDRPRDTQYF
clone size: many; J gene: TRBJ2-1; D gene: TRBD2; V gene: TRBV19; CDR3 DNA: TGTGCCAGTAGCACCCGGACTAGCGGGGGGACGTACAATGAGCAGTTCTTC; CDR3 protein: CASSTRTSGGTYNEQFF
clone size: NA; J gene: TRBJ1-2; D gene: TRBD1; V gene: TRBV6-1; CDR3 DNA: TGTGCCAGCAGCTTCGAGGACAGGGCAGGCGGCTACACCTTC; CDR3 protein: CASSFEDRAGGYTF
clone size: NA; J gene: TRBJ2-7; D gene: NA; V gene: TRBV6-1; CDR3 DNA: TGTGCCAGCAGTGAAGCGGGAGGACTTTACGAGCAGTACTTC; CDR3 protein: CASSEAGGLYEQYF
clone size: NA; J gene: TRBJ1-2; D gene: NA; V gene: TRBV29-1; CDR3 DNA: TGCAGCGTTGACCTTCCTAACTATGGCTACACCTTC; CDR3 protein: CSVDLPNYGYTF
clone size: NA; J gene: TRBJ2-3; D gene: NA; V gene: TRBV29-1; CDR3 DNA: TGCAGCGTTGCCGATCTAGGACAGAGCACAGATACGCAGTATTTT; CDR3 protein: CSVADLGQSTDTQYF
clone size: NA; J gene: TRBJ2-5; D gene: NA; V gene: TRBV11-2; CDR3 DNA: TGTGCCAGCAGCTCACGAGCCCGTCAAGAGACCCAGTACTTC; CDR3 protein: CASSSRARQETQYF
clone size: once; J gene: TRBJ2-1; D gene: NA; V gene: TRBV7-9; CDR3 DNA: TGTGCCAGCAGATCCCTCGGCAGCTCCATCAATGAGCAGTTCTTC; CDR3 protein: CASRSLGSSINEQFF
clone size: few; J gene: TRBJ1-2; D gene: NA; V gene: TRBV6-6; CDR3 DNA: TGTGCCAGCAGTCCTGAGGGGCGTCCCTATGGCTACACCTTC; CDR3 protein: CASSPEGRPYGYTF